This T cell receptor (beta chain) was captured in a study of shared clonotypes between healthy human individuals. Study-level findings and limits: In the sorted subsets, rarefaction showed sequencing was incomplete despite large depth.

The protocol was immunoSEQ multiplex PCR, while the TCRdb copy is restricted to in-frame clones and leaves out a portion. The sample includes hundreds of thousands of clones, around 96% of them seen just once. In regard to this clone: Antigen: not known.

Naivety among CD8 cells was defined by CD45RO negativity and positive CCR7 selection, thereby excluding terminally differentiated effector memory CD45RA+ cells. This CDR3 has 15 amino acids. From germline, CDR1 is GTSNPN and CDR2 SVGIG (reference sequence). The V segment lost 1 base and the J segment 5 bases; nucleotides outside the gene matches: 10. The sample consisted of naive CD8+ T cells sorted from blood. The genes are TRBV30 and TRBJ1-2; 7 bases are a match to TRBD1. The source of this sequence is a woman aged 25 to 45 in good health. The CDR3 here is CAWSETRGQPYGYTF. The CDR3 DNA follows: TGTGCCTGGAGTGAAACCAGGGGACAGCCGTATGGCTACACCTTC.